Sequencing of this TCR beta chain was carried out in a study of CD8+ T cells in alopecia areata. Study-wide context: Treated patients received oral tofacitinib, 5 to 10 mg twice daily.

V dropped 5 bases and J dropped 2 bases, with 14 bases sitting between them. Looked up from germline, CDR1 is MNHEY and CDR2 is SMNVEV (reference sequence). The CDR3 covers 15 residues. CD4+ and CD8+ T cells were sorted from PBMCs. Findings of the study overall: In scalp samples, resident alphabeta T cells of normal skin are also sequenced.

In the case of this clone: Its antigen is unknown.

Isolated RNA was reverse transcribed into cDNA used as the sequencing template. The table came from immunoSEQ multiplex PCR; TCRdb's copy has only in-frame clones and leaves some out. The table shows approximately 140,000 clones, with around 87% occurring only once. Sequenced here: CD8+ T cells sorted from blood, sampled at week 0. This TCR was sampled from a human donor with alopecia areata. This chain joins TRBV27 and TRBJ2-3, with unresolved D. CDR3: CASSLFPSLTDTQYF. The DNA of the CDR3 is TGTGCCAGCAGTCTCTTCCCCTCTCTCACAGATACGCAGTATTTT.